The subject of this entry is one T cell receptor beta chain. What it binds is not known. 13 Jbeta primers and 60 Vbeta primers were used for the PCR. Clones were sequenced by immunoSEQ multiplex PCR, and TCRdb holds only the in-frame ones, with some missing. This table holds about 190,000 clones, roughly 80% found once. There are 13 residues in the CDR3. V shed 5 bases and J 4 bases; nucleotides not matched to a gene: 6. Germline CDR1 is GTSNPN and CDR2 is SVGIG (reference sequence). The data derive from a study of cytomegalovirus exposure and HLA in healthy donors. Findings and limits, study-wide: Prediction of most subjects' HLA-A and HLA-B alleles by TCR beta sequences was reportedly accurate.

Sequencing was performed on PBMCs. This TCR came from a woman between 18 and 29 years old in good health and CMV-seronegative. The chain links TRBV30 to TRBJ2-5; 8 nucleotides line up with TRBD2. The CDR3 region is CAWRSLAGETQYF. CDR3 DNA sequence: TGTGCCTGGCGTAGTCTAGCGGGAGAGACCCAGTACTTC.